The 2 T cell receptor beta chains in this list originate from one sample, sequenced in a study of CD8+ T cells in alopecia areata. Extracted RNA was reverse transcribed into cDNA, the sequencing template. Libraries were prepared by immunoSEQ multiplex PCR; TCRdb keeps only in-frame clonotypes and omits some of them. In the table there are around 35,000 clones, 45% to 55% of which are singletons. It was for about 5 patients that CD4+ cells were sorted into CD25+CD127- cells. The sample was CD4+ Tregs sorted from blood. These receptors all stem from a human donor with alopecia areata.

V gene TRBV15 combines with J gene TRBJ2-2, with D possibly TRBD2 on 6 matching bases. Trimming shortened V by 3 bases and J by 6 bases, and 14 bases separated the two germline ends. The germline CDR1 and CDR2 sequences are LNHNV and YYDKDF (reference sequence). This CDR3 has 15 amino acids. The CDR3 sequence is CATSRPREVPGELFF. The CDR3 DNA reads as TGTGCCACCAGCAGGCCAAGGGAGGTTCCCGGGGAGCTGTTTTTT.

This clone showed up just once. The chain links TRBV9 to TRBJ2-7; D is unresolved. The CDR3 covers 13 residues. Germline V gene data show CDR1 as SGDLS and CDR2 as YYNGEE. V was cut by 3 bases and J by 5 bases, with 12 bases left in between. DNA for the CDR3: TGTGCCAGCAGCGCTACTTACAGCCACGAGCAGTACTTC. This sequence encodes CASSATYSHEQYF.